The 22 T cell receptor beta chains below all came from one sample that was sequenced in a study of T cell repertoires in cytomegalovirus infection. Each CDR3 protein gets one entry after TCRdb re-called the reads with MiXCR. In the table there are hundreds of thousands of distinct CDR3 sequences, around a sixth of which are singletons. The sample comprised PBMCs. The receptors derive from a human donor in good health (CMV status not recorded). Some clones in this sample may be carry-over from other donors' samples.

This clonotype has a count of ten or more. This chain connects TRBV7-6 to TRBJ2-3; 11 nucleotides line up with TRBD2. The ends lost 5 bases at V and 5 bases at J; junction bases unmatched: 6. Germline CDR1 reads SGHVS; CDR2 reads FNYEAQ. The CDR3 has 15 residues. CDR3 amino acids: CASSRSGGAVDTQYF. CDR3 coding DNA: TGTGCCAGCAGCCGTAGCGGGGGGGCCGTAGATACGCAGTATTTT.

This clonotype was seen ten or more times. V usage is TRBV12-3 or TRBV12-4 and J usage is TRBJ2-7; D might be TRBD2 (6 bases). V dropped 1 base and J dropped 2 bases, with 12 bases sitting between them. This CDR3 is 15 amino acids long. The CDR3 bases are TGTGCCAGCAGTTTAGTGCAGGGAGGTACCTACGAGCAGTACTTC. The encoded protein is CASSLVQGGTYEQYF.

This clonotype was detected only a few times. The chain carries TRBV29-1 and TRBJ1-2, with D uncertain. V was shortened by 7 bases and J by 4 bases, with 13 bases between the two germline ends. CDR1 is SQVTM, CDR2 ANQGSEA, per germline. This CDR3 region has 12 residues. CDR3 sequence (DNA): TGCAGCGGTGACAAGGAGCTCTATGGCTACACCTTC. Its protein is CSGDKELYGYTF.

This clonotype has at least ten counts. The rearrangement links TRBV27 to TRBJ2-2; D not certain. Germline V CDR1 and CDR2: MNHEY, SMNVEV (reference sequence). The CDR3 loop spans 16 amino acids. V was cut by 6 bases and J by 0 bases, with 14 bases left in between. The CDR3 sequence: CASSPNMWSNTGELFF. In nucleotides, the CDR3 is TGTGCCAGCAGCCCCAATATGTGGTCGAACACCGGGGAGCTGTTTTTT.

This clonotype was counted at least ten times. The chain uses TRBV28 and TRBJ1-1; perhaps TRBD1 as D (6 bases). This CDR3 comprises 16 residues. Germline assignment: CDR1 MDHEN and CDR2 SYDVKM. V lost 6 bases and J 0 bases, leaving 17 bases between the germline ends. The CDR3 DNA is TGTGCCAGCAGCACCACAGGGAAGTGGATGAACACTGAAGCTTTCTTT. Protein sequence: CASSTTGKWMNTEAFF.

This CDR3 is CASSPLTGPYGYTF. The CDR3 region has the DNA TGTGCCAGCAGCCCCCTGACAGGGCCCTATGGCTACACCTTC. The chain combines TRBV14 with TRBJ1-2; 7 bases line up with TRBD1. V lost 4 bases and J lost 4; bases outside the gene matches: 6. The CDR3 has 14 residues. Germline assignment: CDR1 SGHDN and CDR2 FVKESK.

This clonotype appeared a few times. The gene calls are TRBV6-5 and TRBJ2-7, with 10 bases identical to TRBD1. J lost 3 bases, V lost 4 bases, and 6 bases had no gene match. Germline CDR1 reads MNHEY; CDR2 reads SVGAGI. The CDR3 sequence is 15 residues long. CDR3 sequence reads: CASSSRDRGIYEQYF. The CDR3 nucleotides read TGTGCCAGCAGTTCCCGGGACAGGGGCATCTACGAGCAGTACTTC.

This clonotype was seen many times. The genes are TRBV7-2 and TRBJ2-7; D remains unclear. Deletions cut 5 bases from V and 5 bases from J, with 16 bases between. The CDR3 consists of 14 residues. Germline V gives CDR1 SGHTA, CDR2 FQGNSA. CDR3 in amino acids: CASSARGVGDEQYF. The CDR3 DNA reads as TGTGCCAGCAGCGCCCGCGGCGTAGGAGACGAGCAGTACTTC.

The V gene is TRBV20-1, the J gene TRBJ1-5; TRBD1 matches 7 bases. V lost 6 bases, J lost 6 bases, and 11 bases stayed unmatched. Germline CDR1 and CDR2: DFQATT and SNEGSKA (reference sequence). The CDR3 extends over 14 amino acids. The CDR3 reads CSARPTGNPQPQHF. CDR3 sequence (DNA): TGCAGTGCACGCCCGACAGGGAATCCTCAGCCCCAGCATTTT.

By frequency in the sample, this clonotype is medium-sized. V is TRBV7-3 and J is TRBJ1-1; D gene uncertain. Trimming took off 2 bases at V and 4 bases at J, with 8 bases between the two ends. The CDR3 has 13 residues. The germline V gene has CDR1 SGHTA and CDR2 FQGTGA. CDR3 residues: CASSLFEATEAFF. The DNA for the CDR3 is TGTGCCAGCAGCTTATTTGAGGCCACTGAAGCTTTCTTT.

This clonotype has just a few counts. This sequence joins TRBV5-6 and TRBJ2-7; D unclear. V was shortened by 0 bases and J by 0 bases, with 13 bases between the two germline ends. Germline V lookup: CDR1 SGHDT, CDR2 YYEEEE. The CDR3 consists of 16 residues. CDR3 bases: TGTGCCAGCAGCTTGGCCTTGGGGATTGCCTCCTACGAGCAGTACTTC. Translating gives CASSLALGIASYEQYF.

The gene calls are TRBV12-3 or TRBV12-4 and TRBJ2-5; TRBD1 matches 8 bases. The CDR3 spans 15 residues. The V gene end was trimmed by 5 bases and the J gene end by 5 bases; junction bases not matched to a gene: 10. CDR3 amino acids: CASSPTRTGPETQYF. The CDR3 region has the DNA TGTGCCAGCAGTCCGACCCGGACAGGGCCGGAGACCCAGTACTTC.

DNA for the CDR3: TGCAGTGCTAGGGGTCCCCCCTGGGAAAAACTGTTTTTT. It is translated as CSARGPPWEKLFF. This chain connects TRBV20-1 to TRBJ1-4; D gene ambiguous. The CDR3 consists of 13 residues. With 3 bases removed from V and 8 bases from J, the gap between germline ends came to 13 bases. From germline, CDR1 is DFQATT and CDR2 SNEGSKA (reference sequence).

The table lists this clonotype with a few counts. V gene TRBV27 combines with J gene TRBJ1-6; no reliable D call. The CDR3 loop spans 15 amino acids. Germline V gene lookup returns CDR1 MNHEY and CDR2 SMNVEV (reference sequence). Trimming took 0 bases from V and 10 from J, leaving 13 bases between them. The DNA for the CDR3 is TGTGCCAGCAGTTTATCCTCTGGGCCTAGGTCACCCCTCCACTTT. Translating gives CASSLSSGPRSPLHF.

The chain uses TRBV4-1 and TRBJ2-1, with a possible D match to TRBD2 (6 bases). The germline CDR1 and CDR2 sequences are MGHRA and YSYEKL. The CDR3 loop spans 15 amino acids. Trimming took off 1 base at V and 4 bases at J, with 11 bases between the two ends. The CDR3 loop is CASSQGRGLYNEQFF. In DNA form, the CDR3 reads TGCGCCAGCAGCCAAGGCCGGGGACTTTACAATGAGCAGTTCTTC.

The gene calls are TRBV6-1 and TRBJ1-5, with D possibly TRBD1 on 5 matching bases. The CDR3 is made up of 14 amino acids. Deletions cut 4 bases from V and 4 bases from J, with 11 bases between. Germline V CDR1 and CDR2: MNHNS, SASEGT. The DNA for the CDR3 is TGTGCCAGCAGTGCGACAGACAATAATCAGCCCCAGCATTTT. Translation gives CASSATDNNQPQHF.

This chain links TRBV20-1 with TRBJ2-3, with no clear D. Germline loops: CDR1 DFQATT, CDR2 SNEGSKA (reference sequence). Trimming removed 5 bases at V and 4 bases at J, with 16 bases between. There are 14 residues in the CDR3. In nucleotides, the CDR3 is TGCAGTGCTCTGGGGTTTCCGAGATCAGATACGCAGTATTTT. It specifies CSALGFPRSDTQYF.

The chain has TRBV28 and TRBJ2-7, with unresolved D. Looked up from germline, CDR1 is MDHEN and CDR2 is SYDVKM. Between the trimmed V and J ends, which lost 8 bases and 2 bases, there was a span of 10 bases. CDR3 length: 12 residues. Here the CDR3 reads CASGPKTYEQYF. CDR3 sequence (DNA): TGTGCCAGCGGTCCCAAGACCTACGAGCAGTACTTC.

This chain uses TRBV12-3 or TRBV12-4 with TRBJ2-3; 7 nucleotides match TRBD2. CDR3 length: 14 residues. V lost 5 bases, J lost 2 bases, and 4 bases stayed unmatched. DNA of the CDR3: TGTGCCAGCAGTCGGACTAGTGTCACAGATACGCAGTATTTT. Encoded protein: CASSRTSVTDTQYF.

This clonotype was counted between two and nine times. The genes are TRBV20-1 and TRBJ1-1; D unclear. V was trimmed by 2 bases and J by 1 base, leaving 14 bases between them. The CDR3 is made up of 15 amino acids. The germline V gene has CDR1 DFQATT and CDR2 SNEGSKA (reference sequence). The CDR3, as DNA: TGCAGTGCTAGATCAGGAACCTCAGCGAACACTGAAGCTTTCTTT. Protein: CSARSGTSANTEAFF.

This clonotype was found a few times. This chain joins TRBV5-5 and TRBJ2-7; tentatively, D is TRBD2 (5 bases). This CDR3 has 14 residues. V dropped 3 bases and J dropped 0 bases, with 10 bases sitting between them. Germline V gene data show CDR1 as SGHKS and CDR2 as YYEKEE (reference sequence). The CDR3 reads CASSSPGFSYEQYF. The CDR3 DNA reads TGTGCCAGCAGCTCGCCGGGGTTCTCCTACGAGCAGTACTTC.

J is TRBJ2-3 and V is TRBV28; TRBD2 matches at 10 bases. Per germline, CDR1 MDHEN and CDR2 SYDVKM. With V trimmed by 2 bases and J by 1 base, 3 bases remained unmatched. The CDR3 has 16 residues. CDR3 in DNA: TGTGCCAGCAGTTTACTAGCGGGGGCCCGCACAGATACGCAGTATTTT. Encoded protein: CASSLLAGARTDTQYF.